The 9 T cell receptor beta chains reported below all come from one sample, sequenced in a study of T cell repertoires in cytomegalovirus infection. TCRdb analysed the reads with MiXCR anew, one entry per CDR3 protein. The sample has 600,000 to 800,000 distinct CDR3 sequences; roughly 26% are singletons. The sequenced sample was CD8+ T cells from PBMCs. These receptor sequences come from a human donor in good health (CMV status not recorded). Some clones in this sample may be carry-over from other donors' samples.

The chain joins TRBV7-9 to TRBJ2-5; tentative D call: TRBD2 (5 bases). This CDR3 contains 14 residues. The V and J ends lost 3 bases and 5 bases respectively, with 13 bases between them. Germline V gene lookup returns CDR1 SEHNR and CDR2 FQNEAQ (reference sequence). The CDR3 is CASSFPGITETQYF. The CDR3 DNA reads as TGTGCCAGCAGCTTTCCGGGAATCACGGAGACCCAGTACTTC. The full variable domain, in which reference TRBV7-9 and TRBJ2-5 provide the parts outside the CDR3, is DTGVSQNPRHKITKRGQNVTFRCDPISEHNRLYWYRQTLGQGPEFLTYFQNEAQLEKSRLLSDRFSAERPKGSFSTLEIQRTEQGDSAMYLCASSFPGITETQYFGPGTRLLVL.

The chain uses TRBV6-6 and TRBJ2-1, with TRBD1 matching over 8 bases. Germline assignment: CDR1 MNHNY and CDR2 SVGAGI (reference sequence). The V and J ends lost 0 bases and 9 bases, in that order; junction bases with no gene match: 13. The CDR3 has 17 amino acids. The CDR3 DNA reads as TGTGCCAGCAGTTACTCGAGGGCAGGGGGCTTATATGGTGAGCAGTTCTTC. Translating it yields CASSYSRAGGLYGEQFF.

This clonotype was counted between two and nine times. This chain links TRBV12-3 or TRBV12-4 with TRBJ1-6; D gene ambiguous. Deletions cut 3 bases from V and 8 bases from J, with 11 bases between. This CDR3 contains 14 residues. The DNA of the CDR3 is TGTGCCAGCAGTTTCGGCGGCCAATATTCACCCCTCCACTTT. This sequence encodes CASSFGGQYSPLHF.

This clonotype was seen only a few times. This sequence joins TRBV29-1 and TRBJ2-1; D possibly corresponds to TRBD2 (5 bases). The CDR3 sequence is 13 residues long. CDR1 is SQVTM, CDR2 ANQGSEA, per germline. Trimming stripped 4 bases from V and 9 bases from J, with 16 bases between. This CDR3 is CSVAPGLRVEQFF. The DNA for the CDR3 is TGCAGCGTTGCACCAGGTTTGCGGGTTGAGCAGTTCTTC.

This clonotype was counted between two and nine times. The rearrangement uses TRBV2 and TRBJ1-2, with 8 bases that match TRBD1. Germline CDR1 and CDR2: SNHLY and FYNNEI. V shed 3 bases, J shed 6 bases, and the junction held 12 bases outside the gene matches. The CDR3 extends over 16 amino acids. CDR3 nucleotides: TGTGCCAGCAGTGACAGGGGGCGCGGCCGCGTCGATGGCTACACCTTC. Translating it yields CASSDRGRGRVDGYTF.

This clonotype was counted at least ten times. The chain combines TRBV25-1 with TRBJ2-2; 10 bases map to TRBD1. With V trimmed by 1 base and J by 4 bases, 18 bases remained unmatched. Germline V gives CDR1 MGHDK, CDR2 SYGVNS. CDR3 length: 21 amino acids. CDR3 bases: TGTGCCAGCAGTGAATGGTTCTTTGGACAGGGGGATCATAAGGTCACCGGGGAGCTGTTTTTT. Translation gives CASSEWFFGQGDHKVTGELFF.

In this sample, this clonotype turned up many times. The rearrangement joins TRBV10-3 to TRBJ2-7; D not resolved. The CDR3 is 14 residues long. The ends were cut back, 0 bases at V and 3 bases at J, with 9 bases in the middle. Germline CDR1 reads ENHRY; CDR2 reads SYGVKD. The CDR3 DNA reads TGTGCCATCAGTGAGTCGCTGTCCAACTACGAGCAGTACTTC. Protein sequence: CAISESLSNYEQYF.

This clonotype was counted only a few times. The chain is built from TRBV6-2 or TRBV6-3 and TRBJ2-1, with 11 bases lining up with TRBD1. Germline V CDR1 and CDR2: MNHEY, SVGEGT. The V and J ends lost 6 bases and 4 bases, in that order; junction bases with no gene match: 8. The CDR3 loop spans 16 amino acids. The CDR3 nucleotides are TGTGCCAGCAGCTCCCTCCGGGACAGGGGGTACAATGAGCAGTTCTTC. This gives the protein CASSSLRDRGYNEQFF.

The CDR3 DNA sequence: TGCGCCAGCAGCCCGCGGGCGGGGGAGAACACCGGGGAGCTGTTTTTT. Protein: CASSPRAGENTGELFF. This chain links TRBV4-1 with TRBJ2-2; 7 nucleotides align to TRBD2. V was clipped by 4 bases and J by 1 base; unmatched bases: 6. The germline gives CDR1 MGHRA, CDR2 YSYEKL. The CDR3 has 16 residues.